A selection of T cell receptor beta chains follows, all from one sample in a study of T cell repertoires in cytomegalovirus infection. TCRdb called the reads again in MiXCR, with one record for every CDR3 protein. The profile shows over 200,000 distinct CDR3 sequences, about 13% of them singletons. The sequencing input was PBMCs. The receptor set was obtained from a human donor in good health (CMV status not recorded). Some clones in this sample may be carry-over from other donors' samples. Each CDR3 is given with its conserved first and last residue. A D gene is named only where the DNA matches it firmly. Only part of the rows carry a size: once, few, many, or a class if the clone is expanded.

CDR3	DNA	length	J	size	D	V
CASSYVGGQETQYF	TGTGCCAGCAGTTACGTCGGGGGCCAAGAGACCCAGTACTTC	14	TRBJ2-5	NA	NA	TRBV6-6
CASSEGPYGYTF	TGTGCCAGCAGTGAAGGGCCCTATGGCTACACCTTC	12	TRBJ1-2	many	NA	TRBV6-1
CASTRGVGYGYTF	TGTGCCAGCACTCGCGGGGTGGGCTATGGCTACACCTTC	13	TRBJ1-2	many	NA	TRBV7-2
CASSLFGYIYEQYF	TGTGCCAGCAGCTTATTCGGCTACATCTACGAGCAGTACTTC	14	TRBJ2-7	many	NA	TRBV7-2
CSANGAKNIQYF	TGCAGTGCTAATGGTGCCAAAAACATTCAGTACTTC	12	TRBJ2-4	once	NA	TRBV20-1
CASSYPTVAKNIQYF	TGTGCCAGCAGTTACCCGACGGTAGCCAAAAACATTCAGTACTTC	15	TRBJ2-4	many	NA	TRBV6-6
CASSYSTRTSGWVTDTQYF	TGTGCCAGCAGTTACTCGACTCGGACTAGCGGGTGGGTCACAGATACGCAGTATTTT	19	TRBJ2-3	NA	TRBD2	TRBV6-2/TRBV6-3
CAIDQGGDGLVRYF	TGTGCCATCGATCAAGGCGGGGACGGCCTCGTGAGGTACTTC	14	TRBJ2-7	NA	NA	TRBV10-3
CASSEGASDTQYF	TGTGCCAGCAGTGAGGGGGCGTCAGATACGCAGTATTTT	13	TRBJ2-3	few	NA	TRBV6-4
CASSQDLDEKLFF	TGCGCCAGCAGCCAAGATCTGGATGAAAAACTGTTTTTT	13	TRBJ1-4	few	NA	TRBV4-3
CSAQRAGQYNEQFF	TGCAGTGCCCAGCGAGCGGGTCAATACAATGAGCAGTTCTTC	14	TRBJ2-1	many	NA	TRBV20-1
CASSDYGSGRSYNEQFF	TGTGCCAGCAGTGACTACGGGAGCGGGAGATCCTACAATGAGCAGTTCTTC	17	TRBJ2-1	few	TRBD2	TRBV6-2/TRBV6-3
CASTGAGISYNEQFF	TGTGCCAGCACTGGGGCGGGGATCTCCTACAATGAGCAGTTCTTC	15	TRBJ2-1	many	NA	TRBV27
CATSLGGGGTYEQYF	TGTGCCACCTCCCTCGGGGGGGGCGGTACCTACGAGCAGTACTTC	15	TRBJ2-7	NA	TRBD2	TRBV24-1
CASSLEATTDTQYF	TGTGCCAGCAGTTTAGAGGCAACCACAGATACGCAGTATTTT	14	TRBJ2-3	NA	NA	TRBV28
CASSATGDYGYTF	TGTGCCAGCAGTGCGACAGGGGACTATGGCTACACCTTC	13	TRBJ1-2	NA	TRBD1	TRBV6-4
CASSSGGYTF	TGTGCCAGCAGTTCCGGGGGCTACACCTTC	10	TRBJ1-2	NA	NA	TRBV12-3/TRBV12-4
CASSSRQMLLRLMNF	TGTGCCAGCAGTTCGAGGCAGATGTTACTCCGACTTATGAATTTT	15	TRBJ1-5	NA	NA	TRBV28
CASSALGEVSGELFF	TGTGCCAGCAGTGCCCTAGGGGAGGTCTCCGGGGAGCTGTTTTTT	15	TRBJ2-2	many	NA	TRBV6-1
CASSFSGGGSTGELFF	TGTGCCAGCAGCTTCTCCGGGGGGGGGAGCACCGGGGAGCTGTTTTTT	16	TRBJ2-2	NA	TRBD2	TRBV7-3
CAISPGQGLNTDTQYF	TGTGCCATCTCTCCGGGACAGGGACTCAACACAGATACGCAGTATTTT	16	TRBJ2-3	few	TRBD1	TRBV10-3
CASSAGTGGPYEQYF	TGTGCCAGCAGCGCCGGGACAGGGGGACCCTACGAGCAGTACTTC	15	TRBJ2-7	many	TRBD1	TRBV28
CASSLAGGPQGTQYF	TGTGCCAGCAGCTTAGCGGGGGGCCCCCAAGGGACCCAGTACTTC	15	TRBJ2-5	many	TRBD2	TRBV7-3
CASLTGGANNEQFF	TGTGCCAGCTTGACCGGGGGGGCCAACAATGAGCAGTTCTTC	14	TRBJ2-1	many	TRBD2	TRBV7-2
CSANRGSNVLTF	TGCAGTGCTAACAGGGGGAGCAACGTCCTGACTTTC	12	TRBJ2-6	few	TRBD1	TRBV20-1
CASSLGEGNYGYTF	TGCGCCAGCAGCTTGGGGGAGGGTAACTATGGCTACACCTTC	14	TRBJ1-2	few	NA	TRBV5-1
CSASREGAIYEQYF	TGCAGTGCTAGTAGGGAGGGGGCAATATACGAGCAGTACTTC	14	TRBJ2-7	NA	NA	TRBV20-1
CSVESGQVEFF	TGCAGCGTTGAATCGGGACAGGTCGAGTTCTTC	11	TRBJ2-1	many	TRBD1	TRBV29-1
CASSFRREDNEQFF	TGCGCCAGCAGCTTCCGTCGGGAGGACAATGAGCAGTTCTTC	14	TRBJ2-1	few	TRBD2	TRBV5-1
CASRPTWGTDTQYF	TGTGCCAGCAGACCAACTTGGGGCACAGATACGCAGTATTTT	14	TRBJ2-3	NA	NA	TRBV6-5
CASNRQFNEQFF	TGTGCCAGCAATCGTCAGTTCAATGAGCAGTTCTTC	12	TRBJ2-1	few	NA	TRBV28
CASSYFDRAEAFF	TGTGCCAGCAGTTACTTCGACAGGGCTGAAGCTTTCTTT	13	TRBJ1-1	NA	TRBD1	TRBV6-2/TRBV6-3
CASSLIGLAGATDTQYF	TGTGCCAGCAGTTTAATCGGACTAGCGGGAGCTACAGATACGCAGTATTTT	17	TRBJ2-3	few	TRBD2	TRBV28
CASSLGLARTDTQYF	TGTGCCAGCAGCCTCGGACTAGCGAGGACAGATACGCAGTATTTT	15	TRBJ2-3	NA	TRBD2	TRBV11-2
CASNLGDTYEQYF	TGTGCCAGCAACTTAGGGGATACCTACGAGCAGTACTTC	13	TRBJ2-7	many	NA	TRBV7-8
CASRSSGGADTQYF	TGTGCCAGCAGGTCTAGCGGGGGGGCGGATACGCAGTATTTT	14	TRBJ2-3	NA	TRBD2	TRBV6-5
CAGSLDFGTANTEAFF	TGTGCCGGCAGTTTAGATTTCGGGACAGCGAACACTGAAGCTTTCTTT	16	TRBJ1-1	NA	TRBD1	TRBV27
CASNPPGRGRDTEAFF	TGTGCCAGCAACCCGCCTGGGAGGGGTAGGGACACTGAAGCTTTCTTT	16	TRBJ1-1	many	NA	TRBV12-3/TRBV12-4
CASSSGAPTDTQYF	TGTGCCAGCAGCTCGGGGGCGCCGACAGATACGCAGTATTTT	14	TRBJ2-3	many	NA	TRBV7-3
CASSGWDRVTYEQYF	TGTGCCAGCAGCGGATGGGACAGGGTCACCTACGAGCAGTACTTC	15	TRBJ2-7	many	TRBD1	TRBV7-9
CASTPTLVSGGGGGDEQFF	TGTGCCAGTACCCCCACTCTCGTTTCCGGGGGGGGCGGGGGCGATGAGCAGTTCTTC	19	TRBJ2-1	many	TRBD2	TRBV19
CASSVLGASYNEQFF	TGTGCCAGCAGCGTCCTAGGAGCGTCCTACAATGAGCAGTTCTTC	15	TRBJ2-1	few	NA	TRBV2
CASSQDGGLFSSGNTIYF	TGTGCCAGCAGCCAAGATGGGGGACTGTTTTCATCTGGAAACACCATATATTTT	18	TRBJ1-3	NA	NA	TRBV4-2